This entry lists 13 T cell receptor beta chains sequenced from one sample in a study of breast tumors, draining lymph nodes, adjacent tissues. A single record per CDR3 protein comes from TCRdb applying MiXCR to the multiplex PCR reads. The data contain fewer than 150,000 distinct CDR3 sequences, 21% of them singletons. Samples came from axillary lymph nodes draining the breast cancer. Sequences were obtained from axillary lymph node tissue. Receptors originate from a female donor with breast cancer. Some clones in this sample may be carry-over from other donors' samples.

This clonotype was observed at least ten times. This rearrangement joins TRBV15 to TRBJ2-1; D tentatively reads TRBD1 or TRBD2 (5 bases each). This CDR3 contains 14 residues. Germline CDR1 reads LNHNV; CDR2 reads YYDKDF (reference sequence). The ends were cut back, 8 bases at V and 5 bases at J, with 16 bases in the middle. CDR3 region: CATDEGRNHNEQFF. As DNA, the CDR3 is TGTGCCACCGACGAGGGACGTAACCACAATGAGCAGTTCTTC.

The sample holds many counts of this clonotype. This chain joins TRBV4-2 and TRBJ2-1; the match to TRBD2 covers 8 bases. Germline V gene lookup returns CDR1 LGHNA and CDR2 YNFKEQ. The CDR3 is 16 residues long. Trimming removed 0 bases from V and 0 bases from J; junction bases left unmatched: 1. The DNA for the CDR3 is TGTGCCAGCAGCCAAGAGGGGACTAGCTCCTACAATGAGCAGTTCTTC. It codes for CASSQEGTSSYNEQFF.

This clonotype was found many times. The rearrangement uses TRBV7-9 and TRBJ2-7; D is uncertain. The CDR3 loop spans 11 amino acids. The germline CDR1 and CDR2 sequences are SEHNR and FQNEAQ (reference sequence). The germline V and J ends were trimmed by 5 bases and 9 bases, with 11 bases remaining between them. For the CDR3, the DNA is TGTGCCAGCAGCCCTGGGTTCAGGCAGTACTTC. Translation gives CASSPGFRQYF.

This clonotype was picked up a small number of times. Possible read error: a much larger clone is one base away. The V and J genes are TRBV5-8 and TRBJ2-7, with a tentative D call TRBD2 (5 bases). Germline V gene data show CDR1 as SGHTS and CDR2 as YDEGEE. This CDR3 has 14 amino acids. CDR3 bases: TGTGCCAGCAGCTTGGGAGGGAGAGGCTACGGGCAGTACTTC. Translation gives CASSLGGRGYGQYF.

This clonotype has ten or more counts. The chain links TRBV5-5 to TRBJ1-2, with 7 bases fitting TRBD1. The germline CDR1 and CDR2 sequences are SGHKS and YYEKEE (reference sequence). V lost 2 bases, J lost 0 bases, and 1 base stayed unmatched. The CDR3 has 14 residues. The CDR3 sequence: CASSFGQANYGYTF. In DNA, the CDR3 is TGTGCCAGCAGCTTTGGACAGGCTAACTATGGCTACACCTTC.

This clonotype was counted ten times or more. This chain connects TRBV9 to TRBJ2-7; 11 bases match TRBD1. Losses at the gene ends were 3 bases for V and 2 bases for J; bases not matched to a gene: 7. CDR3 length equals 16 residues. The V gene's germline CDR1 is SGDLS and CDR2 YYNGEE. In DNA form, the CDR3 reads TGTGCCAGCAGCGGAGGACAGGGGGCTAGGACCTACGAGCAGTACTTC. Protein: CASSGGQGARTYEQYF.

Concerning this clonotype itself: A much larger clonotype is one base distant, so this may be a read error. The rearrangement uses TRBV28 and TRBJ2-1; TRBD2 matches 9 bases. CDR3 size: 15 residues. Germline loops: CDR1 MDHEN, CDR2 SYDVKM. CDR3 protein: CASSILSGGYNEQSF. CDR3 nucleotide sequence: TGTGCCAGCAGTATTCTTAGCGGGGGATACAATGAGCAGTCCTTC.

As regards this clonotype: Since no conserved phenylalanine or tryptophan closes the CDR3, a read error is the likely cause. The chain carries TRBV27 and TRBJ1-5; D remains unclear. V lost 8 bases to trimming and J lost 0 bases, with 20 bases between them. The germline CDR1 and CDR2 sequences are MNHEY and SMNVEV (reference sequence). The CDR3 extends over 17 amino acids. The CDR3 here is CASRLADTKNSNQPQHL. The CDR3 DNA follows: TGTGCCAGCCGGCTGGCCGACACTAAGAATAGCAATCAGCCCCAGCATCTT.

For this clonotype: This clone may be a read error of a much larger clone one base away. A read error is likely, as this CDR3 ends without the conserved phenylalanine or tryptophan. The genes are TRBV18 and TRBJ2-7; no clear D. Looked up from germline, CDR1 is KGHSH and CDR2 is LQKENI. CDR3 length: 13 residues. The V and J ends lost 2 bases and 3 bases respectively, with 8 bases between them. The DNA of the CDR3 is TGTGCCAGCTCACCAACACATCTCTACGAGCAGTACCTC. This codes for CASSPTHLYEQYL.

This clonotype was counted at least ten times. The chain joins TRBV9 to TRBJ2-2; D uncertain. V was clipped by 0 bases and J by 6 bases, with 3 bases between them. CDR1 is SGDLS and CDR2 is YYNGEE in the germline V gene. The CDR3 has 12 amino acids. The CDR3 region is CASSVGPGELFF. The CDR3, as DNA: TGTGCCAGCAGCGTAGGGCCCGGGGAGCTGTTTTTT.

In the case of this clonotype: A much bigger clone sits one base away, suggesting this may be a read error. The chain links TRBV11-2 to TRBJ2-3; no clear D. The germline V and J ends were trimmed by 5 bases and 2 bases, with 17 bases remaining between them. The CDR3 loop spans 16 amino acids. Germline values: CDR1 SGHAT, CDR2 FQNNGV. CDR3 sequence: CASSPPGYPPTDTQYF. The CDR3 coding sequence is TGTGCCAGCAGCCCCCCCGGGTACCCCCCCACAGATACGCAGTATTTT.

Many counts were recorded for this clonotype. The rearrangement uses TRBV15 and TRBJ1-2; D is perhaps TRBD1 (6 bases). Trimming left V 3 bases short and J 4 bases short, with 9 bases between. The CDR3 covers 13 residues. Germline lookup yields CDR1 LNHNV and CDR2 YYDKDF (reference sequence). The CDR3 reads CATSSGQIYGYTF. The CDR3 region has the DNA TGTGCCACCAGCAGTGGACAGATCTATGGCTACACCTTC.

This clonotype was detected ten times or more. This sequence joins TRBV20-1 and TRBJ2-7, with D perhaps being TRBD1 or TRBD2 (5 bases each). The CDR3 runs to 11 residues. The V end was cut by 5 bases, the J end by 6 bases, with 11 bases between. Germline CDR1 DFQATT, CDR2 SNEGSKA (reference sequence). The DNA of the CDR3 is TGCAGTGCTGATTGGGGGAGCGAGCAGTACTTC. It specifies CSADWGSEQYF.